This T cell receptor beta chain was recorded in a study of cytomegalovirus exposure and HLA in healthy donors. Findings and limits, study-wide: Later on, an analysis showed TCR association rates differing by HLA locus, with DRB1 the most and HLA-C the fewest. Across all donors, roughly uniform sequencing depth was an assumption of the presence/absence analyses. Overall, 164 TCR beta chains were annotated as cytomegalovirus-associated. In a later analysis, donors in an Asian-associated ancestry cluster reportedly had fewer N-insertions in productive TCRs than the cohort mean.

The CDR3 is 14 residues long. Deletions cut 0 bases from V and 5 bases from J, with 11 bases between. The germline gives CDR1 MGHRA, CDR2 YSYEKL. 13 Jbeta primers and 60 Vbeta primers were used for the PCR. This table comes from immunoSEQ multiplex PCR, and its TCRdb copy is limited to in-frame clones, with some not included. The sample holds about 90,000 clones, roughly 83% seen once. Points on this clone: The antigen is not known.

Sequencing used PBMCs. The chain recombines TRBV4-1 with TRBJ2-7; D is undetermined. The origin of this receptor is a man aged 18 to 30 in good health and CMV-seronegative. DNA of the CDR3: TGCGCCAGCAGCCAAGAGAGGTACGACGACGAGCAGTACTTC. It codes for CASSQERYDDEQYF.